The T cell receptor beta chain described here comes from a study of PD-1 blockade in classical Hodgkin lymphoma. Notes on the study in general: Patients with a complete response exhibited baseline diversity comparable to newly diagnosed patients.

Note on this clone: Its antigen is not known.

CDR1 and CDR2 (germline): SEHNR, FQNEAQ (reference sequence). The CDR3 runs 18 residues. V dropped 5 bases and J dropped 6; count of bases not matched to a gene: 18. Sequencing was performed with immunoSEQ multiplex PCR; in TCRdb, only in-frame clones are kept and a portion is missing. The data show roughly 13,000 clones, around 78% seen once. Relapse was seen in all patients after autologous stem cell transplantation, and brentuximab vedotin exposure was variable. The chain joins TRBV7-9 to TRBJ2-5, with 10 nucleotides matching TRBD2. The specimen was peripheral blood mononuclear cells (PBMCs), collected before the second cycle of nivolumab. This clonotype was obtained from a human donor with classical Hodgkin lymphoma. CDR3 protein: CASSPPAIAGGDQKTQYF. CDR3 coding DNA: TGTGCCAGCAGCCCGCCGGCAATAGCGGGGGGAGATCAGAAGACCCAGTACTTC.